Presented here are 22 T cell receptor beta chains from one specimen sequenced in a study of cytomegalovirus exposure and HLA in healthy donors. It was with 60 Vbeta and 13 Jbeta primers that the PCR ran. Method: immunoSEQ multiplex PCR; TCRdb's copy keeps in-frame clones and lacks some. In total, the table holds under 200,000 clones. The sequenced sample consisted of PBMCs. These receptors all come from a man aged 30 to 39 in good health and CMV-seronegative.

The chain employs TRBV7-9 and TRBJ2-5; D gene ambiguous. The J call is in doubt because the DNA end fits TRBJ2-7 better. This CDR3 has 12 amino acids. Germline V CDR1 and CDR2: SEHNR, FQNEAQ (reference sequence). The CDR3: CASSLSIYEQYF. DNA for the CDR3: TGTGCCAGCAGCTTGTCGATTTACGAGCAGTACTTC.

The rearrangement uses TRBV12-5 and TRBJ2-7; D possibly corresponds to TRBD2 (5 bases). The CDR3 runs 15 residues. Germline V gene sequence: CDR1 LGHNT, CDR2 FRNRAP. Trimming removed 8 bases at V and 3 bases at J, with 20 bases between. For the CDR3, the DNA is TGTGCTAGTAGTCGGGCCGGGGAGTTTGGCTACGAGCAGTACTTC. Its translation is CASSRAGEFGYEQYF.

The chain joins TRBV28 to TRBJ2-3, with 7 bases fitting TRBD2. V lost 6 bases, J lost 6 bases, and 3 bases stayed unmatched. Germline loops: CDR1 MDHEN, CDR2 SYDVKM. There are 12 residues in the CDR3. CDR3 nucleotide sequence: TGTGCCAGCAGAACGGGGGGTGATACGCAGTATTTT. Translating it yields CASRTGGDTQYF.

V and J are TRBV5-4 and TRBJ2-5; D ambiguous. Germline values: CDR1 SGHNT, CDR2 YYREEE (reference sequence). V was clipped by 0 bases and J by 4 bases, with 4 bases between them. The CDR3 extends over 12 amino acids. CDR3 DNA sequence: TGTGCCAGCAGCTTGGCCGGAGAGACCCAGTACTTC. Encoded protein: CASSLAGETQYF.

V usage is TRBV5-1 and J usage is TRBJ2-3; no clear D. The CDR3 extends over 14 amino acids. Germline V lookup: CDR1 SGHRS, CDR2 YFSETQ. The V gene lost 1 base and the J gene lost 4 bases, with 10 bases spanning the gap. The CDR3 DNA sequence: TGCGCCAGCAGCTTGTCCCCCCTATCAGATACGCAGTATTTT. It codes for CASSLSPLSDTQYF.

The gene calls are TRBV9 and TRBJ2-6, with 7 bases lining up with TRBD1. The length of the CDR3 is 19 residues. J lost 0 bases, V lost 0 bases, and 9 bases had no gene match. Germline assignment: CDR1 SGDLS and CDR2 YYNGEE. CDR3 sequence reads: CASSVGSAGGYSGANVLTF. Here the CDR3 DNA reads TGTGCCAGCAGCGTAGGGTCAGCAGGGGGTTACTCTGGGGCCAACGTCCTGACTTTC.

The chain joins TRBV6-5 to TRBJ1-1, with TRBD1 matching over 8 bases. Germline V gene data show CDR1 as MNHEY and CDR2 as SVGAGI. CDR3 length equals 12 residues. The V segment lost 6 bases and the J segment 8 bases; nucleotides outside the gene matches: 5. CDR3 coding DNA: TGTGCCAGCAGCCTCGGACAGGGAGAAGCTTTCTTT. Its translation: CASSLGQGEAFF.

A remark on this clone: Other nucleotide sequences from this sample produce the same CDR3. The genes are TRBV19 and TRBJ2-1; D may be TRBD2 (6 bases). The CDR3 has 13 residues. Between the trimmed V and J ends, which lost 2 bases and 6 bases, there was a span of 8 bases. Germline CDR1 and CDR2: LNHDA and SQIVND (reference sequence). The CDR3, as DNA: TGTGCCAGTAGTATATCCGGGGGCAATGAGCAGTTCTTC. Protein: CASSISGGNEQFF.

This chain uses TRBV29-1 with TRBJ2-1; 10 bases fit TRBD2. After removal of 4 bases from V and 6 bases from J, the junction contained 6 bases not matched to a gene. The CDR3 is 14 amino acids. Germline CDR1 is SQVTM and CDR2 is ANQGSEA. CDR3 nucleotide sequence: TGCAGCGTTGTCGTGCTAGCGGGAGTCAATGAGCAGTTCTTC. It translates to CSVVVLAGVNEQFF.

The V and J genes are TRBV6-1 and TRBJ1-2; D is possibly TRBD1 (6 bases). Per the germline V gene, CDR1 is MNHNS and CDR2 is SASEGT. V shed 6 bases and J shed 5 bases, with 16 bases lying between them. The CDR3 length is 14 residues. The CDR3 protein is CASRSPGGAYGYTF. The CDR3 DNA reads TGTGCCAGCAGATCCCCGGGGGGGGCTTATGGCTACACCTTC.

V and J are TRBV11-3 and TRBJ1-1; D unresolved. Germline V CDR1 and CDR2: SGHNT, YENEEA. The CDR3 sequence is 12 residues long. Trimming took 5 bases from V and 8 from J, leaving 12 bases between them. The DNA for the CDR3 is TGTGCCAGCAGCCCGGACGGAGGAGAAGCTTTCTTT. Translation: CASSPDGGEAFF.

V is TRBV5-4 and J is TRBJ2-5, with TRBD2 matching 14 bases. This CDR3 has 16 amino acids. The ends lost 4 bases at V and 4 bases at J; junction bases unmatched: 6. Germline V gene data show CDR1 as SGHNT and CDR2 as YYREEE (reference sequence). The chain's CDR3 is CASSRPTSGRGETQYF. The CDR3, as DNA: TGTGCCAGCAGCCGACCGACTAGCGGGAGGGGAGAGACCCAGTACTTC.

The V call is TRBV11-2, the J call TRBJ2-7; the match to TRBD1 covers 7 bases. CDR1 and CDR2 (germline): SGHAT, FQNNGV. The CDR3 is made up of 14 amino acids. V trimming: 2 bases; J trimming: 3 bases; junction bases outside the gene matches: 4. The CDR3 is CASSLPGGFYEQYF. CDR3 nucleotides: TGTGCCAGCAGCTTACCAGGGGGATTCTACGAGCAGTACTTC.

The chain combines TRBV5-1 with TRBJ2-6; 8 bases fit TRBD1. CDR1 is SGHRS and CDR2 is YFSETQ in the germline V gene. With V trimmed by 4 bases and J by 4 bases, 4 bases remained unmatched. CDR3 length equals 15 residues. CDR3 amino acids: CASSLDRAGANVLTF. As DNA, the CDR3 is TGCGCCAGCAGCCTGGACAGGGCCGGGGCCAACGTCCTGACTTTC. The full variable domain, completed using reference TRBV5-1 and TRBJ2-6, is KAGVTQTPRYLIKTRGQQVTLSCSPISGHRSVSWYQQTPGQGLQFLFEYFSETQRNKGNFPGRFSGRQFSNSRSEMNVSTLELGDSALYLCASSLDRAGANVLTFGAGSRLTVL.

J is TRBJ1-6 and V is TRBV18, with a possible D match to TRBD1 (5 bases). V was pared by 4 bases and J by 9 bases, with 19 bases between. The CDR3 extends over 16 amino acids. Germline V gene sequence: CDR1 KGHSH, CDR2 LQKENI. CDR3 nucleotide sequence: TGTGCCAGCTCACGAACTCAAAACCCAGGGTCTTCACCCCTCCACTTT. This sequence encodes CASSRTQNPGSSPLHF.

The chain is built from TRBV11-3 and TRBJ2-5; 9 bases fit TRBD2. Germline CDR1 reads SGHNT; CDR2 reads YENEEA. The CDR3 sequence is 15 residues long. V gave up 3 bases and J gave up 0 bases; unmatched junction bases: 2. The CDR3 reads CASSFSGGHQETQYF. As DNA, the CDR3 is TGTGCCAGCAGCTTTAGCGGGGGACACCAAGAGACCCAGTACTTC.

The chain has TRBV11-3 and TRBJ2-7; 14 nucleotides match TRBD2. This CDR3 is built from 15 residues. With V trimmed by 3 bases and J by 5 bases, 3 bases remained unmatched. Germline values: CDR1 SGHNT, CDR2 YENEEA. Written as DNA, the CDR3 is TGTGCCAGCAGCTTGGGACTAGCGGGAGTTGACGAGCAGTACTTC. It encodes CASSLGLAGVDEQYF. The whole variable domain, remainder taken from reference TRBV11-3 and TRBJ2-7, is EAGVVQSPRYKIIEKKQPVAFWCNPISGHNTLYWYLQNLGQGPELLIRYENEEAVDDSQLPKDRFSAERLKGVDSTLKIQPAELGDSAVYLCASSLGLAGVDEQYFGPGTRLTVT.

V and J are TRBV6-4 and TRBJ2-2; D remains ambiguous. This CDR3 is built from 14 residues. CDR1 is MRHNA and CDR2 is SNTAGT in the germline V gene. V lost 0 bases, J lost 7 bases, and 9 bases lay in between. CDR3 loop: CASSDSGDGGELFF. Here the CDR3 DNA reads TGTGCCAGCAGTGACTCTGGAGATGGCGGGGAGCTGTTTTTT.

The chain joins TRBV5-4 to TRBJ2-6; D is unclear. V was cut by 4 bases and J by 1 base, with 15 bases left in between. CDR1 is SGHNT and CDR2 is YYREEE in the germline V gene (reference sequence). CDR3 size: 17 residues. The CDR3 region has the DNA TGTGCCAGCAGCGGTCACCACACGATTTCTGGGGCCAACGTCCTGACTTTC. Amino acid sequence: CASSGHHTISGANVLTF.

The rearrangement uses TRBV12-5 and TRBJ2-2; a weak D match, TRBD2 (6 bases). The germline gives CDR1 LGHNT, CDR2 FRNRAP. V lost 3 bases and J lost 7, with 21 bases in between. The CDR3 is 17 residues long. This chain's CDR3 is CASGFLEGGSVSGELFF. CDR3 nucleotides: TGTGCTAGTGGTTTTCTAGAGGGAGGTTCGGTGAGCGGGGAGCTGTTTTTT. The full variable domain, with the rest looked up from reference TRBV12-5 and TRBJ2-2, is DARVTQTPRHKVTEMGQEVTMRCQPILGHNTVFWYRQTMMQGLELLAYFRNRAPLDDSGMPKDRFSAEMPDATLATLKIQPSEPRDSAVYFCASGFLEGGSVSGELFFGEGSRLTVL.

This chain links TRBV5-4 with TRBJ2-1, with a tentative D call TRBD1 (5 bases). The germline V and J ends were trimmed by 8 bases and 8 bases, with 11 bases remaining between them. This CDR3 is 11 amino acids long. Germline CDR1 SGHNT, CDR2 YYREEE (reference sequence). CDR3 in DNA: TGTGCCAGTAGGGAAGGGGATGAGCAGTTCTTC. As protein: CASREGDEQFF.

Written as DNA, the CDR3 is TGCAGCGTTGAAGTGTGGACAGACGGCTACACCTTC. This encodes CSVEVWTDGYTF. The chain employs TRBV29-1 and TRBJ1-2; D is possibly TRBD1 (6 bases). CDR3 length: 12 residues. In germline, CDR1 is SQVTM, CDR2 ANQGSEA. The ends were cut back, 1 base at V and 8 bases at J, with 11 bases in the middle.